This paragraph covers one TCR beta chain sequence. Its antigen remains unidentified. No much larger clone is present one base from it, and per-base qualities are unavailable. These data belong to a study of cytomegalovirus exposure and HLA in healthy donors (dated by TCRdb to about 2017). Regarding the study in general: An earlier analysis of fewer than 750 of the donors reported 276 Gb of sequence data and 117 million unique TCR beta sequences obtained from about 170 million T cells. In a later analysis, previously published TCR beta repertoires from 500 to 750 donors were re-analyzed and high-resolution HLA genotyping was added so that TCR occurrence patterns could be studied. Typing coverage differed by locus: A, B, C, DRB1 and DQB1 were typed in about 629-640 donors, DQA1 in roughly 500, DPA1 in around 600, and DPB1 in approximately 450. Of the roughly 410 genotyped donors, more than 75% were placed in the genetic ancestry cluster associated with self-reported Caucasian donors. An earlier analysis of some 500 of the donors used high-throughput TCR beta sequencing to judge whether each TCR beta V gene segment behaved as functional or pseudogenic. Donor age, sex, ethnicity and CMV serostatus were compiled alongside the repertoire data. Using immunosequencing, the study profiled T cell repertoires from 550 to 750 subjects and related those repertoires to cytomegalovirus serostatus. In addition to the first cohort of roughly 670 subjects, a separate validation cohort of 130 or so different subjects was used. Every discovery cohort repertoire had been produced on one sequencing platform. Rather than using new phenotypic data, the later analysis identified candidate immune exposures from TCR beta sequences and from how often those sequences occurred across donors. The study aimed to test whether cataloging public T cell receptors could reveal signatures of past pathogen exposure. HLA typing included class I and class II loci at four-digit resolution. The study combined high-throughput TCR immunosequencing, statistical association of individual TCRs with disease status, and machine learning to predict cytomegalovirus infection status. In a later genetic analysis, genome-wide SNP genotypes for about 55% of the roughly 670 donors were used, and that subset was treated as a discovery cohort. About 330 gigabases of sequencing data and around 80 million unique TCR sequences made up an early release that covered over 550 HLA-typed donors. Among 398 genotyped donors of the cohort, an average of around 240,000 unique TCR beta nucleotide sequences were sequenced per donor, roughly a sixth of them non-productive. About five DR-DQ haplotypes were handled as single units for association and clustering, since linkage in the cohort was strong.

Libraries were prepared through the immunoSEQ multiplex PCR assay. For the multiplex PCR, a mixture combining 60 forward primers for TCR Vbeta segments and 13 reverse primers for TCR Jbeta segments was used. The CDR3 region of rearranged TCR beta genes was amplified from genomic DNA by a multiplex PCR assay. The Illumina HiSeq System was used to sequence the amplified TCR beta libraries as 87-base-pair reads. The study's processing was this. In a later analysis, tens of millions of unique TCR beta chains were counted across the roughly 670 repertoires, and roughly 11 million of these chains were shared by at least two donors. Raw reads were error-corrected and collapsed into unique sequences with a nearest-neighbor algorithm that merged closely related sequences to remove PCR and sequencing errors. Alignment of CDR3 sequences to IMGT reference sequences was used to assign V, D and J gene segments. For a sequence to be retained, at least a six-nucleotide match to both a V gene segment and a J gene segment was required. Rearrangements were classified as productive when the CDR3 lacked stop codons and remained in frame with V and J, and all other rearrangements were classified as non-productive. CDR3 was defined by IMGT convention, running from the second conserved V-encoded cysteine to the conserved J-encoded phenylalanine. In an earlier analysis of around 570 of the donors, sequences lacking an unambiguous match to a single V gene segment were excluded. An earlier analysis of almost 600 of the donors classified V segments as functional when productive rearrangements were above 56.7% and as segregating when the standard deviation between donors was above 5%. A statistical classification framework was built to diagnose cytomegalovirus status from the catalog of TCR beta chain sequences. V and J gene assignment, in a later analysis, came from comparing TCR nucleotide sequences with IMGT/GENE-DB human TR gene sequences. A later analysis assigned CDR3 sequences and most-parsimonious VDJ recombination scenarios with the TCRdist pipeline. In a later analysis, every TCR beta chain was defined by the combination of its CDR3 amino acid sequence and its V-gene family, and reads without a unique V-gene family were dropped. In a later analysis, several hundred highly shared, low-generation-probability nucleotide sequences were removed to address suspected cross-contamination and a sequencing artifact. In a later analysis, a clonal expansion index was calculated for each public chain from normalized within-repertoire ranks of inferred template counts. In a later analysis, generation probabilities were computed using a VDJ recombination model fitted to out-of-frame rearrangements, and the results were checked against IGoR. In a later analysis, hypergeometric tests were used to score TCR-TCR, TCR-HLA and TCR-CMV co-occurrence, with a repertoire-size bias correction applied to TCR pairs. False discovery rates were estimated in a later analysis by permuting HLA or CMV assignments 20 times. In a later analysis, co-occurring TCRs were grouped with DBSCAN, and TCRdist sequence similarity was added when clustering was performed within HLA-allele-positive subsets. Repertoires with fewer than 30,000 or more than 120,000 public chains were left out of co-occurrence clustering, as were five repertoires with anomalous nucleotide sharing. In its TCRdb copy, this immuneACCESS table keeps in-frame sequences only and misses some clones. Where compared with another copy, unresolved V genes explain less than half of these, and the others have no known cause. V, J and clone size are those of that table, while D and trimming were read from the DNA. The sample table records 200,000 or so clones; 76% of these occur just once. Around 0.63% of the sample comes from the top ten.

The cohort comprised fewer than 700 healthy bone marrow donors. All cohort members were sampled while nominally healthy, although unrecorded immune exposures were likely present. The donor was CMV seronegative and was included in the group of about 400 seronegative cohort members. Each donor provided a peripheral blood sample, and peripheral blood mononuclear cells were used for TCR beta sequencing. Genomic DNA extraction from the blood cell samples was performed with the Qiagen DNeasy Blood Extraction Kit. The CDR3 runs 16 residues from the cysteine to the phenylalanine. The DNA shown is the 48-base CDR3, in frame from base 1. Trimming takes 6 bases off V and 0 bases off J; junction bases not matched to a gene: 7. Based on the germline V gene, the CDR1 and CDR2 sequences are MDHEN and SYDVKM. What the work shows at the level of the full study, not this receptor alone: In vitro tests confirmed that a few of the cytomegalovirus-associated TCR beta chains recognize cytomegalovirus antigens. Linkage disequilibrium might explain the correlated functional status among segregating V segments, but an unknown experimental factor could not be excluded. A group of highly shared sequence variants was considered likely to be a technical artifact of the sequencing pipeline. Across donors, most TCR sequences were observed very rarely, whereas some public TCRs were present in many individuals. In a later analysis, most CMV-associated TCR beta chains were found to appear HLA-restricted, with HLA associations seemingly driven largely by CMV exposure. Because counts were too low, roughly 18 rarely observed V segments, including chromosome 9 orphons, were left out of the earlier analysis of about 500 of the donors. It was suggested by the authors that the approach could potentially be generalized to other disease states and immunological phenotypes. Because HLA typing was unavailable for some donors at each locus, only the typed subset was used in association tests. In a later genetic analysis, a missense DCLRE1C variant was associated with V-gene and J-gene trimming of TCR beta chains, and the association was replicated in an independent cohort. In this cohort, only TCR beta chains were sequenced, and detectable features were limited by the absence of alpha or paired-chain data. A further reported finding was that TCR beta sequences accurately predicted the HLA-A and HLA-B alleles for most subjects in the first cohort. Some IMGT-functional V segments, including TRBV6-2 and TRBV6-3, could not be distinguished by the 87-base-pair reads and were therefore excluded. Assigning TCR associations to individual alleles was difficult when HLA alleles, especially DR and DQ, strongly co-occurred. In a later analysis, TCR association rates were found to vary across HLA loci, with the most associated TCRs seen for DRB1 alleles and the fewest for HLA-C alleles. In a later analysis, HLA-associated TCR beta chains were found to be more clonally expanded and to have lower generation probabilities than equally common non-associated chains. In a later analysis, several top co-occurrence clusters were reported to appear linked to parvovirus B19, influenza, CMV and Epstein-Barr virus. The classifier was reported to diagnose cytomegalovirus status with high specificity and sensitivity in both the original cohort and the validation cohort. In an earlier analysis of around 500 of the donors, most TCR beta V segments appeared in productive rearrangements about 90% or about 30% of the time, broadly matching IMGT annotations. At a false discovery rate of 0.05, a later analysis linked 15,000 to 20,000 TCR beta sequences to specific HLA alleles. The presence/absence analyses assumed that sequencing depth was roughly uniform across donors, and that assumption may not be true. A later genetic analysis reported fewer N-insertions in productive TCRs among donors in an Asian-associated ancestry cluster than the roughly 700-donor mean. In the study, some 180 TCR beta chains were listed as associated with cytomegalovirus. For the cohort, immune exposure information was limited to CMV serostatus.

The specimen was PBMCs. The sequence came from a man aged 18 to 30 in good health and CMV-seronegative. The sequence is built from TRBV28 and TRBJ2-4, with 8 junctional bases fitting TRBD2. The DNA reads as follows: TGTGCCAGCAGGCGCGGGGGGCTCCTAGCCAAAAACATTCAGTACTTC. Its protein product is CASRRGGLLAKNIQYF.